What follows describes a single TCR beta chain. The target antigen is unknown. This record comes from a study of blood T cells in healthy people across ages. V was cut by 2 bases and J by 8 bases, with 12 bases left in between. The CDR3 loop spans 13 amino acids. The germline gives CDR1 SGHTA, CDR2 FQGTGA. A sample-barcoded 5' primer and a J-beta primer mix were used in a second PCR of roughly 7 to 11 cycles. TCRdb redid the calling of the 5' RACE reads with MiXCR, one entry per CDR3 protein. The sample gives about 640,000 distinct CDR3 sequences, around 54% of which show up once; approximately 40% is in the top ten. Broader study findings: Any conclusive comparison of naive versus antigen-experienced cells was prevented by using unsorted PBMCs.

The chain has TRBV7-3 and TRBJ1-1, with D tentatively TRBD1 (6 bases). The sample was blood. The TCR sequence derives from a man in his sixties in good health. DNA for the CDR3: TGTGCCAGCAGCTTAGGGGGGCGAAGGGAAGCTTTCTTT. Its translation is CASSLGGRREAFF. The full variable domain, its missing parts supplied by reference TRBV7-3 and TRBJ1-1, is GAGVSQTPSNKVTEKGKYVELRCDPISGHTALYWYRQSLGQGPEFLIYFQGTGAADDSGLPNDRFFAVRPEGSVSTLKIQRTERGDSAVYLCASSLGGRREAFFGQGTRLTVV.